This TCR beta chain was found in a study of blood T cells in healthy people across ages. The second PCR ran about 6 to 12 cycles with a sample-barcoded 5' primer and J-beta primers. TCRdb ran MiXCR on the 5' RACE reads and lists one entry per CDR3 protein. The sample has more than 500,000 distinct CDR3 sequences; about 26% are singletons. With 0 bases clipped from V and 9 bases from J, the junction kept 2 bases outside the gene matches. The CDR3 is 15 residues long. Per the germline V gene, CDR1 is SGHRS and CDR2 is YFSETQ. PBMCs numbering at least 7 million were isolated per sample. The sample also formed part of further work on T cells of mothers and their children. Per that study: Nine systemically healthy Caucasian donors: three mothers, six children. Whether related or unrelated, pairs show similar shaping of TCR recombination output by thymic selection.

This chain connects TRBV5-1 to TRBJ2-1; 14 bases map to TRBD2. The source material was blood. The TCR comes from a boy aged 2 to 10 in good health. This chain's CDR3 is CASSLETSGRGEQFF. The CDR3 region has the DNA TGCGCCAGCAGCTTGGAGACTAGCGGGAGGGGTGAGCAGTTCTTC.